The 5 T cell receptor beta chains below all came from one sample that was sequenced in a study of blood T cell repertoires in COVID-19. The table came from immunoSEQ multiplex PCR; TCRdb's copy has only in-frame clones and leaves some out. There are 110,000 to 150,000 clones in the sample; approximately 84% occur only once, and around 1.6% lies in the top ten. Sequencing used PBMCs or T cells enriched from blood (not recorded which). The receptor source for this set is a woman between 18 and 29 years old who had been exposed to COVID-19.

J is TRBJ1-1 and V is TRBV12-5, with D unresolved. The V end lost 1 base, the J end lost 5 bases, and 5 bases lay between the germline ends. The CDR3 has 12 residues. Germline-derived CDR1 and CDR2 are LGHNT and FRNRAP. The CDR3 protein is CASGLAQTEAFF. CDR3 nucleotide sequence: TGTGCTAGTGGTTTGGCCCAAACTGAAGCTTTCTTT.

The chain couples TRBV10-3 to TRBJ1-3; D not certain. The germline V gene has CDR1 ENHRY and CDR2 SYGVKD. The CDR3 loop spans 14 amino acids. V shed 6 bases and J shed 2 bases, with 11 bases lying between them. The CDR3 is CAIRPQEAGNTIYF. Here the CDR3 DNA reads TGTGCCATCAGACCACAAGAAGCTGGAAACACCATATATTTT.

V and J are TRBV19 and TRBJ2-1; D may be TRBD2 (5 bases). CDR1 is LNHDA and CDR2 is SQIVND in the germline V gene (reference sequence). The CDR3 extends over 14 amino acids. The V gene lost 5 bases and the J gene lost 4 bases, with 12 bases spanning the gap. CDR3: CASSHVDLYNEQFF. In DNA form, the CDR3 reads TGTGCCAGTAGTCACGTGGACTTGTACAATGAGCAGTTCTTC.

In this sample, this clone turned up once. CDR3 loop: CATSLGGTGTNEQFF. The CDR3 coding sequence is TGTGCCACCAGTTTAGGGGGTACAGGGACCAATGAGCAGTTCTTC. The chain recombines TRBV24-1 with TRBJ2-1, with a weak D call TRBD1 (6 bases). With 6 bases removed from V and 6 bases from J, the gap between germline ends came to 17 bases. The CDR3 totals 15 residues. CDR1 and CDR2 from the germline V gene are KGHDR and SFDVKD.

The chain couples TRBV30 to TRBJ1-1, with 9 bases fitting TRBD1. CDR3 size: 14 residues. The J segment lost 6 bases and the V segment lost 1 base, leaving 6 bases of the junction unmatched. In germline, CDR1 is GTSNPN, CDR2 SVGIG (reference sequence). The CDR3 loop reads CAWSGGQGVSEAFF. CDR3 DNA sequence: TGTGCCTGGAGTGGGGGACAGGGAGTCTCTGAAGCTTTCTTT.